The source of this T cell receptor (beta chain) is a study of Graves' ophthalmopathy and Graves' hyperthyroidism. Study conclusions and caveats: Most expanded clonotypes from thyroid (those above 0.001 frequency) were also found in blood. Its predictions of ophthalmopathy progression gave the model roughly 71% sensitivity and 72% to 85% specificity.

This clonotype came up a few times. What it binds is not known. This CDR3 comprises 16 residues. The V gene end was trimmed by 5 bases and the J gene end by 2 bases; junction bases not matched to a gene: 11. Germline assignment: CDR1 SGHTA and CDR2 FQGNSA. Serum thyroxine and TRAb, along with clinical symptoms, thyroid ultrasound and orbital computed tomography, were what diagnosis relied on. The study amplified TCR beta CDR3 regions using RNA transcripts. HTBI primers served in a first-round RT-PCR, which a second-round multiplex PCR followed. TCRdb processed the multiplex PCR reads anew with MiXCR; each CDR3 protein has one entry. This repertoire shows 650,000 to 900,000 distinct CDR3 sequences, roughly 40% found once; its top ten account for 44%.

The sequenced sample consisted of peripheral blood. This receptor was obtained from an adult man with Graves' ophthalmopathy. The chain recombines TRBV7-2 with TRBJ2-7; TRBD2 matches 8 bases. CDR3 sequence: CASSQGIAGITYEQYF. The CDR3, as DNA: TGTGCCAGCAGCCAAGGGATAGCGGGAATCACCTACGAGCAGTACTTC.